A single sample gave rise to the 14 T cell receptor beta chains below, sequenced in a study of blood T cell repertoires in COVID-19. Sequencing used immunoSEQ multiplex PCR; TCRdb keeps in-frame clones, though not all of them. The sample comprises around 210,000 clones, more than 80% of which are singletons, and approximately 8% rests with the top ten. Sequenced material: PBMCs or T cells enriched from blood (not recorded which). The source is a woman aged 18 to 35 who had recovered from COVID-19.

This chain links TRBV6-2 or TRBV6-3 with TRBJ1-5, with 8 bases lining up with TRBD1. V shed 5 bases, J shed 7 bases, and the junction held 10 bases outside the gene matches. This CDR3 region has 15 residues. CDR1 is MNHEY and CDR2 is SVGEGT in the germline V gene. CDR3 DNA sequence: TGTGCCAGCAGTCCATCACCTGACAGGGGCCAGCCCCAGCATTTT. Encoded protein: CASSPSPDRGQPQHF.

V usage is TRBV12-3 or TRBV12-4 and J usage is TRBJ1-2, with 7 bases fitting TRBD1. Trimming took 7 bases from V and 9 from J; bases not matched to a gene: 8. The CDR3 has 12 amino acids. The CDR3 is CASTLDRVCYTF. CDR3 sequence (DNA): TGTGCCAGCACCCTCGACAGGGTATGCTACACCTTC.

In nucleotides, the CDR3 is TGTGCCACCAGCAGATCAAGCGGGGGGGCAACAGATACGCAGTATTTT. It translates to CATSRSSGGATDTQYF. The chain couples TRBV15 to TRBJ2-3, with TRBD2 matching 10 bases. The V gene end was trimmed by 2 bases and the J gene end by 3 bases; junction bases not matched to a gene: 5. CDR1 and CDR2 from the germline V gene are LNHNV and YYDKDF (reference sequence). The CDR3 extends over 16 amino acids.

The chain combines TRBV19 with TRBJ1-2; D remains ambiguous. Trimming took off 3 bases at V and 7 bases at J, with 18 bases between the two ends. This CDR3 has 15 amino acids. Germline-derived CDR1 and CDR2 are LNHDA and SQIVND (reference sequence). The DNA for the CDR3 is TGTGCCAGTAGTATTGGCGGCAGGAGGAGGGTTGGCTACACCTTC. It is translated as CASSIGGRRRVGYTF. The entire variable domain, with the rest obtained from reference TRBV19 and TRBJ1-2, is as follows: DGGITQSPKYLFRKEGQNVTLSCEQNLNHDAMYWYRQDPGQGLRLIYYSQIVNDFQKGDIAEGYSVSREKKESFPLTVTSAQKNPTAFYLCASSIGGRRRVGYTFGSGTRLTVV.

CDR3 in amino acids: CAWSVLGGSEAFF. The CDR3 DNA sequence: TGTGCCTGGAGTGTATTGGGAGGCTCTGAAGCTTTCTTT. The chain recombines TRBV30 with TRBJ1-1; D unclear. The CDR3 consists of 13 residues. Germline V gene sequence: CDR1 GTSNPN, CDR2 SVGIG (reference sequence). V was clipped by 0 bases and J by 6 bases, with 11 bases between them. Using reference TRBV30 and TRBJ1-1 for the parts outside the CDR3, the full variable domain is SQTIHQWPATLVQPVGSPLSLECTVEGTSNPNLYWYRQAAGRGLQLLFYSVGIGQISSEVPQNLSASRPQDRQFILSSKKLLLSDSGFYLCAWSVLGGSEAFFGQGTRLTVV.

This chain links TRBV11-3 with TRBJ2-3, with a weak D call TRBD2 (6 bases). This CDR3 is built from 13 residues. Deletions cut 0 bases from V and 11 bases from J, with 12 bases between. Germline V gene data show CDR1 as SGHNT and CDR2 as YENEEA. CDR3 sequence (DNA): TGTGCCAGCAGCTTAGAAGGGACTGGACAGCAGTATTTT. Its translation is CASSLEGTGQQYF.

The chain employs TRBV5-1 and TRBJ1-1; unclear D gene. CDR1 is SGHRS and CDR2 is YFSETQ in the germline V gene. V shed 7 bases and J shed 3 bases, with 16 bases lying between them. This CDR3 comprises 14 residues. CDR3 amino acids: CASGSRGVDTEAFF. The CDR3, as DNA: TGCGCCAGCGGCTCCCGGGGAGTCGACACTGAAGCTTTCTTT.

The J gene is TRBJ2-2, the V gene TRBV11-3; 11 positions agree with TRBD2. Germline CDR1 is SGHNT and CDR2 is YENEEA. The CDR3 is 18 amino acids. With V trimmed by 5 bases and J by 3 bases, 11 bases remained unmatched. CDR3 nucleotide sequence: TGTGCCAGCAGCGCCCGGAGTAGCGGGGGGGACCACACCGGGGAGCTGTTTTTT. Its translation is CASSARSSGGDHTGELFF.

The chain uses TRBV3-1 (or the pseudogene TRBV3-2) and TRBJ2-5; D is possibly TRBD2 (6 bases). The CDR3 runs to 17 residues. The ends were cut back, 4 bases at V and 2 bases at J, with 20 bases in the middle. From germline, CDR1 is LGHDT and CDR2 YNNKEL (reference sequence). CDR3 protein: CASSPIDLRGSQETQYF. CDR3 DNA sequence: TGTGCCAGCAGCCCCATTGATTTGCGGGGCTCACAAGAGACCCAGTACTTC.

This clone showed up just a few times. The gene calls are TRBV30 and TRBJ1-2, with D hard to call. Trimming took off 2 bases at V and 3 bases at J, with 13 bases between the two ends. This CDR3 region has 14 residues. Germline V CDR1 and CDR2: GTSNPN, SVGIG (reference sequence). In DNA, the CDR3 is TGTGCCTGGAGTACGTCAGGCGGGTACTATGGCTACACCTTC. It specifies CAWSTSGGYYGYTF.

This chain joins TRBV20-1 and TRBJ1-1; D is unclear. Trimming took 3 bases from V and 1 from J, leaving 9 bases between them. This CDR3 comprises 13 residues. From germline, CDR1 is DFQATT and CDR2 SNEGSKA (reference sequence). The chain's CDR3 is CSASLSPNTEAFF. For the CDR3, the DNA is TGCAGTGCTAGTCTTTCCCCGAACACTGAAGCTTTCTTT.

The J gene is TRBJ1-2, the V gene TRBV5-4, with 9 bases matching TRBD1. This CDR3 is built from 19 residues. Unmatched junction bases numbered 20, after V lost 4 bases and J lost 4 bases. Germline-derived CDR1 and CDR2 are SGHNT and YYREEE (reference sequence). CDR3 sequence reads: CASSGTRNRGRWESYGYTF. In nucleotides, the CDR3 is TGTGCCAGCAGCGGGACCCGCAACAGGGGGCGATGGGAAAGCTATGGCTACACCTTC.

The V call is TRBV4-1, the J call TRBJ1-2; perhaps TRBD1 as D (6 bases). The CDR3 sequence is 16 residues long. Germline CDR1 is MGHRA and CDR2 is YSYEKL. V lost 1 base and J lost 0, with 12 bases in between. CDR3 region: CASSQGTATANYGYTF. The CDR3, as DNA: TGCGCCAGCAGCCAAGGGACAGCTACCGCTAACTATGGCTACACCTTC.

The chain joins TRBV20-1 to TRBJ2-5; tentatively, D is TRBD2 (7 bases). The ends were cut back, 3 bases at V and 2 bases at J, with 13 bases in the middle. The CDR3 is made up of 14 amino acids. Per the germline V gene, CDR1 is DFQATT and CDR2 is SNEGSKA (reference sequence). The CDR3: CSASHRGAQETQYF. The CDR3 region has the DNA TGCAGTGCTAGTCACCGGGGGGCACAAGAGACCCAGTACTTC.